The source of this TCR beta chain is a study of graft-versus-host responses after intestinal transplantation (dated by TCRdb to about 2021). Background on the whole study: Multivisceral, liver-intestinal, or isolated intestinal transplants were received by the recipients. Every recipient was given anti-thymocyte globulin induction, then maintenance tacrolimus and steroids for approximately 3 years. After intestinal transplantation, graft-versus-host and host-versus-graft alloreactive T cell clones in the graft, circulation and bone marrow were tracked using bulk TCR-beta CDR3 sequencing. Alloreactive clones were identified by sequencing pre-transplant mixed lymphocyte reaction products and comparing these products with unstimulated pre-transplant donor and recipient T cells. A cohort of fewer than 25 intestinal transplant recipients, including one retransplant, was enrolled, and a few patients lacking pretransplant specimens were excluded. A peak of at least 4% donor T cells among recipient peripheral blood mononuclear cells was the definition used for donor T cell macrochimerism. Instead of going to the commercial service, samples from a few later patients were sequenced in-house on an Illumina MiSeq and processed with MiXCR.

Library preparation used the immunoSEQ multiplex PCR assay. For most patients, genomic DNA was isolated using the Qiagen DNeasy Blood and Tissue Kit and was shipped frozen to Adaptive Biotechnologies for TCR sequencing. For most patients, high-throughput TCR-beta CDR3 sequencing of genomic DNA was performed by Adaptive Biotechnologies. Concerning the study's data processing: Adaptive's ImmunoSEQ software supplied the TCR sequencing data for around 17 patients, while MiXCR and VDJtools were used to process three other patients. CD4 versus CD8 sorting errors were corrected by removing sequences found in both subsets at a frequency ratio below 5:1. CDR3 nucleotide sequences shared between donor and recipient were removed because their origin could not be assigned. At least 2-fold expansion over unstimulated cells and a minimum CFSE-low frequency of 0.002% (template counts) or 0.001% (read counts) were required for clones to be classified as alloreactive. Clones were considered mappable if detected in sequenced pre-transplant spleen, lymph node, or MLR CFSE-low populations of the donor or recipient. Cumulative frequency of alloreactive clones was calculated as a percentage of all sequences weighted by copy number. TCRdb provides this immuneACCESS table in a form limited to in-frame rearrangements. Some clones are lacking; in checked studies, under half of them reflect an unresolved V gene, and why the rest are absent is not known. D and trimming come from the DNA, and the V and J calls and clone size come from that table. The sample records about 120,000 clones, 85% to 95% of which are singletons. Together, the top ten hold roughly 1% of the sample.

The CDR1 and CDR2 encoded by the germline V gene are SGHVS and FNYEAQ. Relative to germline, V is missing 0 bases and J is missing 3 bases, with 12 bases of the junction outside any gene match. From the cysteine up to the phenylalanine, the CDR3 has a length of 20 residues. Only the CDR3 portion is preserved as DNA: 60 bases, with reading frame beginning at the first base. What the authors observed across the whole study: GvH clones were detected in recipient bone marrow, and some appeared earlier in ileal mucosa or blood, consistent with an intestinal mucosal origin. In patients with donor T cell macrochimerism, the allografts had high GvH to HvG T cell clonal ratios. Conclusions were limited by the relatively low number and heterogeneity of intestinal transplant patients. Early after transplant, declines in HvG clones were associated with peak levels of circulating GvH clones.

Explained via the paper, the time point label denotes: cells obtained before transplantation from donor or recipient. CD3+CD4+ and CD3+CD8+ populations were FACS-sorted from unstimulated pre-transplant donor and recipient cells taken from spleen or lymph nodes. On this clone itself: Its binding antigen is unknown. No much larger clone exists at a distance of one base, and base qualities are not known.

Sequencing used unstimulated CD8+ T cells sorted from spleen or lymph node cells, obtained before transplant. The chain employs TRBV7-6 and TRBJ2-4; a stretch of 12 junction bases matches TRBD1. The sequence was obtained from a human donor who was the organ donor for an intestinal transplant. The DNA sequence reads TGTGCCAGCAGCTTAGCGCATACCCCCGGGACAGGGGGCTTCAAAAACATTCAGTACTTC. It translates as CASSLAHTPGTGGFKNIQYF.